A selection of T cell receptor beta chains follows, all from one sample in a study of cytomegalovirus exposure and HLA in healthy donors. TCRdb's copy holds only in-frame clones and misses some; the assay was immunoSEQ multiplex PCR. The table has some 98,000 clones, about 81% seen once. The sample comprised PBMCs. All receptors derive from a man in his forties in good health and CMV-seronegative. CDR3s include the opening cysteine and the closing phenylalanine or tryptophan. D genes are given only for firm matches. A row's size may be missing; if present it is once, few, many or a size class.

clone size	V gene	J gene	D gene	CDR3 DNA	CDR3 protein
few	TRBV11-2	TRBJ1-1	NA	TGTGCCTATCGGGGGGCGAACACTGAAGCTTTCTTT	CAYRGANTEAFF
few	TRBV5-1	TRBJ2-7	TRBD2	TGCGCCAGCAGCTTACTCGGCGGGGGGGCTTCTTACGAGCAGTACTTC	CASSLLGGGASYEQYF
NA	TRBV28	TRBJ2-7	NA	TGTGCCAGCAGTCCACCATTGGGCCCAATAAACTACGAGCAGTACTTC	CASSPPLGPINYEQYF
NA	TRBV2	TRBJ1-2	NA	TGTGCCAGCAGACGGACATCCTCTAACTATGGCTACACCTTC	CASRRTSSNYGYTF
NA	TRBV5-4	TRBJ1-5	NA	TGTGCCAGCAGCTTGTTCGGGGGGAAGGGTCAGCCCCAGCATTTT	CASSLFGGKGQPQHF
NA	TRBV7-8	TRBJ2-7	TRBD2	TGTGCCAGCAGCTTTTTTATGGACGCGAGCGGGGTCTACGAGCAGTACTTC	CASSFFMDASGVYEQYF
NA	TRBV5-4	TRBJ2-2	NA	TGTGCCAGCAGCTCCCCCGGGGGTACCGGGGAGCTGTTTTTT	CASSSPGGTGELFF
NA	TRBV28	TRBJ2-5	NA	TGTGCCAGCAGTTTTGGGAGGAGTCGGGAGACCCAGTACTTC	CASSFGRSRETQYF
NA	TRBV13	TRBJ2-5	TRBD2	TGTGCCAGCAGCTCCGAAGCGGGGGGGTACCAAGAGACCCAGTACTTC	CASSSEAGGYQETQYF
NA	TRBV7-6	TRBJ1-6	TRBD1	TGTGCCAGCAGCTTAGGGGACAGGGAGTCACCCCTCCACTTT	CASSLGDRESPLHF
NA	TRBV19	TRBJ2-1	NA	TGTGCCAGTAGTATAGTCCAGGGGAGAATCAATGAGCAGTTCTTC	CASSIVQGRINEQFF
once	TRBV5-4	TRBJ1-1	NA	TGTGCCAGCAGCTTGTTGCAACAGGCCACTGAAGCTTTCTTT	CASSLLQQATEAFF
NA	TRBV30	TRBJ1-1	NA	TGTGCCTGGAGGTTCGACACTGAAGCTTTCTTT	CAWRFDTEAFF
NA	TRBV5-4	TRBJ1-2	TRBD1	TGTGCCAGCAGCCCGGGGGACAGGGAGATAGGGGGCTACACCTTC	CASSPGDREIGGYTF
few	TRBV7-9	TRBJ2-3	NA	TGTGCCAGCAGTTCTTTGGATACGCAGTATTTT	CASSSLDTQYF
NA	TRBV6-1	TRBJ1-5	NA	TGTGCCAGCACCCCAAGGAGGGTGGATCAGCCCCAGCATTTT	CASTPRRVDQPQHF
NA	TRBV5-1	TRBJ2-3	TRBD2	TGCGCCAGCAGCTTGGGCGGGGACGGGGGGGCCTTCGCAGATACGCAGTATTTT	CASSLGGDGGAFADTQYF
NA	TRBV5-1	TRBJ2-2	NA	TGCGCCAGCACATCAGGGAACGTGGGCGGGGAGCTGTTTTTT	CASTSGNVGGELFF
NA	TRBV10-1	TRBJ2-1	NA	TGCGCCAGCAGTGTGGCCCGCCACAATGAGCAGTTCTTC	CASSVARHNEQFF
NA	TRBV6-6	TRBJ1-1	NA	TGTGCCAGCAGTTACTCGAAAGGGGGGGCTGACACTGAAGCTTTCTTT	CASSYSKGGADTEAFF
few	TRBV4-2	TRBJ2-1	TRBD1	TGTGCCAGCAGCCAGTACAGGGGGCGCGGTAAGGATGAGCAGTTCTTC	CASSQYRGRGKDEQFF
NA	TRBV7-9	TRBJ1-1	TRBD1	TGTGCCAGCAACGACGGGACAGGGAACACTGAAGCTTTCTTT	CASNDGTGNTEAFF
once	TRBV7-2	TRBJ1-4	TRBD1	TGTGCCAGCAGCCTGAACAGGGGTGAAAAACTGTTTTTT	CASSLNRGEKLFF
NA	TRBV2	TRBJ1-3	NA	TGTGCCAGCAGCCTAACAGGGAGCTCTGGAAACACCATATATTTT	CASSLTGSSGNTIYF
few	TRBV6-1	TRBJ1-5	TRBD1	TGTGCCAGCAGTGAAACAGGGGGCGTGCAGCCCCAGCATTTT	CASSETGGVQPQHF
NA	TRBV11-2	TRBJ2-2	TRBD2	TGTGCCAGCAGCAAACCGGGACTAAACACCGGGGAGCTGTTTTTT	CASSKPGLNTGELFF
few	TRBV5-1	TRBJ1-2	TRBD1	TGCGCCAGCAGCCCTACAGGGGATACCTATGGCTACACCTTC	CASSPTGDTYGYTF
once	TRBV7-2	TRBJ2-1	TRBD2	TGTGCCAGCAGCTTAGTAGCGGGGGGTTACAATGAGCAGTTCTTC	CASSLVAGGYNEQFF
once	TRBV7-5	TRBJ1-6	NA	NA	CVRSLTFGQGAYNSPLHF
few	TRBV5-1	TRBJ2-1	TRBD1	TGCGCCAGCAGCTCTGACAGGGGGCTAGGCAATGAGCAGTTCTTC	CASSSDRGLGNEQFF
few	TRBV5-4	TRBJ1-1	TRBD1	TGTGCCAGCAGCCTACAGGGGAACGGTGAAGCTTTCTTT	CASSLQGNGEAFF
NA	TRBV7-6	TRBJ2-1	TRBD1	TGTGCCAGTGGAACAGGGGAGTCCTACAATGAGCAGTTCTTC	CASGTGESYNEQFF
NA	TRBV4-1	TRBJ1-5	TRBD1	TGCGCCAGCAGCCATCGACAGGGAGACAGTCAGCCCCAGCATTTT	CASSHRQGDSQPQHF
NA	TRBV5-5	TRBJ1-2	NA	TGTGCCAGCAGCTTGAATGACAGATTTAACTATGGCTACACCTTC	CASSLNDRFNYGYTF
NA	TRBV12-5	TRBJ1-2	NA	TGTGCTAGTGGTTCCAGGGGCGGGGGCTACACCTTC	CASGSRGGGYTF